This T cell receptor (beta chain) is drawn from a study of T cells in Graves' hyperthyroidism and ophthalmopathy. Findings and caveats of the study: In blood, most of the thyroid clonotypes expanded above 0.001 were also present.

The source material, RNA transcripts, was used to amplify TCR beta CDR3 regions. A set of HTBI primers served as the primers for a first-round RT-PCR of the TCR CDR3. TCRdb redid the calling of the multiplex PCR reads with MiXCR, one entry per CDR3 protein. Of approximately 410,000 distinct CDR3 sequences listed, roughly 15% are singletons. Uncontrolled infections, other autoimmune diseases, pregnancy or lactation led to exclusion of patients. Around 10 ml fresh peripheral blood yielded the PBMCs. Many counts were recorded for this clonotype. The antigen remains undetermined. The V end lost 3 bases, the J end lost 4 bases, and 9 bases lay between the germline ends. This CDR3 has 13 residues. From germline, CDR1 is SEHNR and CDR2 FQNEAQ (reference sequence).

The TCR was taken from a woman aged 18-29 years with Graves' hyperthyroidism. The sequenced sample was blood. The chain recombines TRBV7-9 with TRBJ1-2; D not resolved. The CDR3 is CASSFRASYGYTF. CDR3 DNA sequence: TGTGCCAGCAGCTTTCGGGCCAGCTATGGCTACACCTTC.